A selection of T cell receptor beta chains follows, all from one sample in a study of blood T cell repertoires in COVID-19. Clones were read by immunoSEQ multiplex PCR, and TCRdb kept only the in-frame ones, dropping some. The table lists 81,000 or so clones, about 91% of them singletons. Sequencing used peripheral blood. The receptor source for this set is a man in his 70s with active or convalescent COVID-19. Each CDR3 is given with its conserved first and last residue. The order of the fields is CDR3 DNA, CDR3 protein, clone size, D gene, J gene, V gene. D genes are given only for firm matches. The size entry is marked missing in some rows and otherwise reads once, few, many or a size class.

TGTGCCAGCAGCTCGAGGACAGGATGGTACACTGAAGCTTTCTTT,CASSSRTGWYTEAFF,-,TRBD1,TRBJ1-1,TRBV11-2
TGTGCCTGGAGCAGGGCCAGGGGAACTTGGGGCGCTTTCTTT,CAWSRARGTWGAFF,-,-,TRBJ1-1,TRBV30
TGCAGTGCACACATGTCCTACGAGCAGTACTTC,CSAHMSYEQYF,-,-,TRBJ2-7,TRBV20-1
TGTGCCAGCAGTTCGGGGTGGAGCAATCAGCCCCAGCATTTT,CASSSGWSNQPQHF,-,-,TRBJ1-5,TRBV6-2/TRBV6-3
TGTGCCAGCTCACCAGTTTCGGGAACTGGAAACACCATATATTTT,CASSPVSGTGNTIYF,once,-,TRBJ1-3,TRBV18
TGTGCCAGCAGTGACCCCGGGACAGGGCATGGTAATGAAAAACTGTTTTTT,CASSDPGTGHGNEKLFF,-,TRBD1,TRBJ1-4,TRBV2
TGTGCCAGCAGTATCACAGGGGCAGTTGAGCAGTTCTTC,CASSITGAVEQFF,-,TRBD1,TRBJ2-1,TRBV6-5
TGTGCCATCAGTGACCACGACAGAACGAACACTGAAGCTTTCTTT,CAISDHDRTNTEAFF,-,-,TRBJ1-1,TRBV10-3
TGTGCCAGCAGCTTTCAGGGGCAGCCCCAGCATTTT,CASSFQGQPQHF,-,-,TRBJ1-5,TRBV7-2
TGTGCCAGCAGCTTCCAGGGCAACTATGGCTACACCTTC,CASSFQGNYGYTF,-,-,TRBJ1-2,TRBV5-6
TGTGCCAGCAGCGCCCGGGACAGGGTCGGGAGTGAAAAACTGTTTTTT,CASSARDRVGSEKLFF,once,TRBD1,TRBJ1-4,TRBV9
TGTGCCACCAAAGAGGGACAGGGACACTATGGCTACACCTTC,CATKEGQGHYGYTF,-,TRBD1,TRBJ1-2,TRBV15
TGCAGCGTAGCGGGGAACAGGGATATAATATACTATGGCTACACCTTC,CSVAGNRDIIYYGYTF,few,-,TRBJ1-2,TRBV29-1
TGTGCCAGCGGCCACCCAGGGGGCGCGTTACCCGGGGAGCTGTTTTTT,CASGHPGGALPGELFF,-,TRBD1,TRBJ2-2,TRBV7-9
TGTGGCGTCGGCGGGCACCCCGGAAACACCATATATTTT,CGVGGHPGNTIYF,-,-,TRBJ1-3,TRBV27
TGTGCCATCAGTGGACAGGGGTGGGGCTACACCTTC,CAISGQGWGYTF,few,TRBD1,TRBJ1-2,TRBV10-3
TGTGCCAGCAGCCGGGGGGAACGCACTGAAGCTTTCTTT,CASSRGERTEAFF,once,-,TRBJ1-1,TRBV6-5
TGTGCCAGCAGCTTGGACAAGGGGATTTCTGGAAACACCATATATTTT,CASSLDKGISGNTIYF,-,-,TRBJ1-3,TRBV5-6
TGCGCCAGCAGCGGGGGGGCGGATGGCTACACCTTC,CASSGGADGYTF,-,-,TRBJ1-2,TRBV5-1
TGTGCCAGCAGTTACGATACCGGTGGAAACACCATATATTTT,CASSYDTGGNTIYF,-,-,TRBJ1-3,TRBV6-5
TGTGCCAGCAGTTCAGGGGGCCCGAACGAGCAGTACTTC,CASSSGGPNEQYF,once,TRBD1,TRBJ2-7,TRBV6-5
TGTGCCTGGAGTTCAGGGTTGGATCAGCCCCAGCATTTT,CAWSSGLDQPQHF,-,-,TRBJ1-5,TRBV30
TGTGCCAGTAGTACTCCAACTACGAGGGAGCAGTACTTC,CASSTPTTREQYF,-,-,TRBJ2-7,TRBV6-5
TGCGCCAGCAGCCAAGTTACGGCCATTAGGGGTTATGGCTACACCTTC,CASSQVTAIRGYGYTF,-,-,TRBJ1-2,TRBV4-3
TGCAGCGTTGAAGATCCGAGGCAGCAAGAGACCCAGTACTTC,CSVEDPRQQETQYF,-,-,TRBJ2-5,TRBV29-1
TGTGCCAGCAGCCCGGGGACAGGGGAGAGCTATGGCTACACCTTC,CASSPGTGESYGYTF,-,TRBD1,TRBJ1-2,TRBV5-5
TGCGCCAGCAGCTTGGCCCTAGCGGGGGGGAACGAGCAGTACTTC,CASSLALAGGNEQYF,-,TRBD2,TRBJ2-7,TRBV5-1
TGTGCCAGCATCAAGACAGGGAATTCACCCCTCCACTTT,CASIKTGNSPLHF,-,TRBD1,TRBJ1-6,TRBV7-9
TGTGCCAGCGGGACAGGGTATACTGAAGCTTTCTTT,CASGTGYTEAFF,-,TRBD1,TRBJ1-1,TRBV27
TGTGCCAGCAGCAAACAGGGGCGGTACTACGAGCAGTACTTC,CASSKQGRYYEQYF,-,TRBD1,TRBJ2-7,TRBV7-2
TGTGCCAGCAGCTTGGGAGGAAGCGGGGGGGGAGAAGCTTTCTTT,CASSLGGSGGGEAFF,-,-,TRBJ1-1,TRBV5-4
TGTGCCAGCAGTATAGGGGCGATTCGGCCCCAGCATTTT,CASSIGAIRPQHF,-,-,TRBJ1-5,TRBV6-5
TGTGCCTGGACTGCAGAAGCTAACTATGGCTACACCTTC,CAWTAEANYGYTF,-,-,TRBJ1-2,TRBV30
TGTGCCAGCAGCTGGACTAGCGTATCGAACACCGGGGAGCTGTTTTTT,CASSWTSVSNTGELFF,-,TRBD2,TRBJ2-2,TRBV7-9
TGTGCCAGTAAAACTCCGGGACAGGGGAACGAGTACTTC,CASKTPGQGNEYF,-,TRBD1,TRBJ2-7,TRBV27
TGCGCCAGCAGCCCAACAGGGGGCGTCACTGAAGCTTTCTTT,CASSPTGGVTEAFF,-,TRBD1,TRBJ1-1,TRBV4-1
TGCGCCAGCAGCGCTATCGGACAGGGGTACGAAAAACTGTTTTTT,CASSAIGQGYEKLFF,-,TRBD1,TRBJ1-4,TRBV5-1
TGCAGTGCTAGTAGGAATAGCGGGATCGACAGCTCCTACAATGAGCAGTTCTTC,CSASRNSGIDSSYNEQFF,-,TRBD2,TRBJ2-1,TRBV20-1
TGTGCCACCAGTGACCCCCATAGGGGAAGTTGGAATGAGCAGTTCTTC,CATSDPHRGSWNEQFF,-,-,TRBJ2-1,TRBV24-1
TGTGCCAGCAGTGAATTGTCTCCGAGCACCGGGGAGCTGTTTTTT,CASSELSPSTGELFF,-,-,TRBJ2-2,TRBV2
TGTGCCAGCAGTCCCCGGACAGGGTCGACTGAAGCTTTCTTT,CASSPRTGSTEAFF,-,TRBD1,TRBJ1-1,TRBV27
TGTGCCAGCAGTCCTAAAAACGACAGGGTGAGGTACTTC,CASSPKNDRVRYF,-,TRBD1,TRBJ2-7,TRBV12-3/TRBV12-4
TGCGCCAGCAGCTTAGGTGGGAGCTCCTACAATGAGCAGTTCTTC,CASSLGGSSYNEQFF,once,-,TRBJ2-1,TRBV5-1
TGCGCCAGCAGCCGGGAGGGAGACCCGAGCAATCAGCCCCAGCATTTT,CASSREGDPSNQPQHF,-,-,TRBJ1-5,TRBV5-1
TGCGCCAGCAGTTTACCCGCCCTTGGGGGCAAAAATTACGAGCAGTACTTC,CASSLPALGGKNYEQYF,few,-,TRBJ2-7,TRBV5-1
TGTGCCAGCAGACGACTAGCGGGGGGGCAGGTTGAGCAGTTCTTC,CASRRLAGGQVEQFF,-,TRBD2,TRBJ2-1,TRBV6-5
TGTGCCACCAGTGAGACTGACGGGAGCTCCTACAATGAGCAGTTCTTC,CATSETDGSSYNEQFF,once,-,TRBJ2-1,TRBV24-1
TGTGCCAGCAGTTCAGGGAGGTTGGATGGCTACACCTTC,CASSSGRLDGYTF,-,-,TRBJ1-2,TRBV12-3/TRBV12-4